Listed below are T cell receptor beta chains from one sample, sequenced in a study of cytomegalovirus exposure and HLA in healthy donors. The table came from immunoSEQ multiplex PCR; TCRdb's copy has only in-frame clones and leaves some out. The profile shows roughly 200,000 clones, roughly 70% of them singletons. Sequencing was carried out using PBMCs. Source of these receptors: a male donor in good health and CMV-seronegative. The CDR3 runs from the conserved cysteine through the conserved F or W. The D gene is left open where the match is weak. Expanded clones are given a class, and other clones once, few, many or no size at all.

size	J	D	V	DNA	CDR3
NA	TRBJ1-2	NA	TRBV7-2	TGTGCCAGCAGCGTTCAGGAGGGCAGGGCTCTCTATGGCTACACCTTC	CASSVQEGRALYGYTF
few	TRBJ1-5	NA	TRBV5-1	TGCGCCAGCAGCCCCACGGGTTTGAATGGCAATCAGCCCCAGCATTTT	CASSPTGLNGNQPQHF
few	TRBJ2-7	NA	TRBV10-2	TGCGCCAGCAGCCTTGACAGGTTTTCCTACGAGCAGTACTTC	CASSLDRFSYEQYF
NA	TRBJ1-1	NA	TRBV6-1	TGTGCCAGCAAGTTAGGACAAGCGAACACTGAAGCTTTCTTT	CASKLGQANTEAFF
NA	TRBJ2-7	NA	TRBV6-5	TGTGCCAGCAGTTTCGCGACTGGATCGTACTACGAGCAGTACTTC	CASSFATGSYYEQYF
NA	TRBJ2-6	NA	TRBV9	TGTGCCAGCAGCGTAGTTGTCACTGGGGCCAACGTCCTGACTTTC	CASSVVVTGANVLTF
NA	TRBJ1-5	NA	TRBV10-3	TGTGCCATCAGTGAGGCGGGCCAGCCCCAGCATTTT	CAISEAGQPQHF
NA	TRBJ2-1	NA	TRBV6-6	TGTGCCAGCAGTCCGCGACAGGACAATGAGCAGTTCTTC	CASSPRQDNEQFF
NA	TRBJ1-2	TRBD1	TRBV6-4	TGTGCCAGCAGTGTACGGACAGGGGGTGGTGGCTACACCTTC	CASSVRTGGGGYTF
NA	TRBJ1-1	NA	TRBV9	TGTGCCAGCAGCCTACGAACCGCAAACACTGAAGCTTTCTTT	CASSLRTANTEAFF
NA	TRBJ2-7	TRBD1	TRBV23-1	TGCGCCAGCAGTCGAGGGACAGGTTCCCACGAGCAGTACTTC	CASSRGTGSHEQYF
NA	TRBJ2-7	NA	TRBV4-1	TGCGCCAGCAGCCAAGATCCAGGGGCCTACGAGCAGTACTTC	CASSQDPGAYEQYF
NA	TRBJ1-5	TRBD1	TRBV19	TGTGCCAGTAGTTCAAGTATCCGACGGGACAGGAGTCAGCCCCAGCATTTT	CASSSSIRRDRSQPQHF
NA	TRBJ2-1	NA	TRBV7-9	TGTGCCAGCAGCTTAGGACTAGCCTACAATGAGCAGTTCTTC	CASSLGLAYNEQFF
few	TRBJ1-5	NA	TRBV4-2	TGTGCCAGCAGCCGGAATGACAGGTCCCCCAATCAGCCCCAGCATTTT	CASSRNDRSPNQPQHF
NA	TRBJ1-2	NA	TRBV2	TGTGCCAGCAGTCTCACAGCATTTTACTATGGCTACACCTTC	CASSLTAFYYGYTF
NA	TRBJ1-1	NA	TRBV4-3	TGCGCCAGCAGCCAAGACAGGGTGAACACTGAAGCTTTCTTT	CASSQDRVNTEAFF